The 10 T cell receptor beta chains presented below share a single source sample, sequenced in a study of blood T cell repertoires in COVID-19 (dated by TCRdb to the early 2020s). Library method: the immunoSEQ multiplex PCR assay. The immuneACCESS repertoire file appears here via TCRdb, limited to in-frame rearrangements. These files lack a portion of the clones; in checked studies, under half of the deficit traces to unresolved V genes, and the cause of the others is not known. For this sample the table gives around 250,000 clones, of which roughly four fifths were detected only once. The top ten clonotypes cover less than 4% of the sample. Sequenced input: peripheral blood. The source is a woman under 30 with acute or convalescent COVID-19.

The chain uses TRBV20-1 and TRBJ1-1; D unresolved. Trimming took off 3 bases at V and 1 base at J, with 9 bases between the two ends. The V gene's germline CDR1 is DFQATT and CDR2 SNEGSKA (reference sequence). This CDR3 spans 13 amino acids. The CDR3 is CSASVGGNTEAFF. Written as DNA, the CDR3 is TGCAGTGCTAGTGTGGGAGGGAACACTGAAGCTTTCTTT.

The CDR3 spells CASSIQTAYEQYF. The CDR3 DNA sequence: TGTGCCAGTAGTATTCAGACAGCCTACGAGCAGTACTTC. The chain joins TRBV19 to TRBJ2-7; weak D call: TRBD1 (5 bases). V was cut by 3 bases and J by 2 bases, with 8 bases left in between. Germline CDR1 LNHDA, CDR2 SQIVND (reference sequence). CDR3 length equals 13 residues.

The chain recombines TRBV6-5 with TRBJ2-1; 7 bases match TRBD2. Germline assignment: CDR1 MNHEY and CDR2 SVGAGI. With V trimmed by 2 bases and J by 3 bases, 4 bases remained unmatched. The CDR3 is made up of 15 amino acids. CDR3: CASSYAGEFYNEQFF. Here the CDR3 DNA reads TGTGCCAGCAGTTACGCGGGAGAGTTCTACAATGAGCAGTTCTTC.

CDR3 protein: CASSPPSGLGETQYF. CDR3 bases: TGTGCCAGCTCACCACCCAGCGGGTTGGGAGAGACCCAGTACTTC. J is TRBJ2-5 and V is TRBV18; a possible D gene is TRBD2 (6 bases). The CDR3 has 15 amino acids. Trimming shortened V by 0 bases and J by 4 bases, and 12 bases separated the two germline ends. Germline lookup yields CDR1 KGHSH and CDR2 LQKENI.

The rearrangement uses TRBV10-3 and TRBJ1-2, with 11 nucleotides matching TRBD1. With V trimmed by 8 bases and J by 5 bases, 4 bases remained unmatched. The length of the CDR3 is 13 residues. In germline, CDR1 is ENHRY, CDR2 SYGVKD. The CDR3 here is CAIGGQGAYGYTF. The DNA for the CDR3 is TGTGCCATCGGCGGACAGGGGGCTTATGGCTACACCTTC.

The rearrangement links TRBV7-8 to TRBJ2-7; D unclear. Trimming took off 1 base at V and 0 bases at J, with 7 bases between the two ends. Germline lookup yields CDR1 SGHVS and CDR2 FQNEAQ. This CDR3 has 14 residues. The CDR3 reads CASSLGPVSYEQYF. CDR3 DNA: TGTGCCAGCAGCTTAGGTCCAGTCTCCTACGAGCAGTACTTC.

The rearrangement joins TRBV30 to TRBJ2-5; no clear D. V lost 0 bases and J lost 5, with 10 bases in between. The CDR3 has 13 amino acids. The germline CDR1 and CDR2 sequences are GTSNPN and SVGIG (reference sequence). CDR3 sequence (DNA): TGTGCCTGGAGTGTGGGCCTTTTGGAGACCCAGTACTTC. As protein: CAWSVGLLETQYF.

This CDR3 reads CASSVVGTGALHEQYF. CDR3 DNA: TGTGCCAGCAGCGTAGTGGGGACAGGGGCCCTCCACGAGCAGTACTTC. The chain joins TRBV9 to TRBJ2-7; TRBD1 matches at 10 bases. The length of the CDR3 is 16 residues. The germline CDR1 and CDR2 sequences are SGDLS and YYNGEE. The V gene end was trimmed by 0 bases and the J gene end by 5 bases; junction bases not matched to a gene: 8.

V is TRBV5-1 and J is TRBJ2-1; 15 bases map to TRBD2. Germline CDR1 is SGHRS and CDR2 is YFSETQ. Trimming at V came to 4 bases and at J to 12 bases, leaving 8 bases not matched to a gene. This CDR3 is 15 amino acids long. The CDR3 region has the DNA TGCGCCAGCAGCCCCGGACTAGCGGGAGGGCCAAGGCAGTTCTTC. This codes for CASSPGLAGGPRQFF.

For this clone: Other DNA sequences in this sample translate to the same CDR3. The genes are TRBV7-2 and TRBJ2-5, with 10 bases fitting TRBD2. V lost 0 bases and J lost 2; bases outside the gene matches: 3. The CDR3 totals 16 residues. Germline V gene lookup returns CDR1 SGHTA and CDR2 FQGNSA. DNA of the CDR3: TGTGCCAGCAGCTTAGCGGGGACTAGCGTTCAAGAGACCCAGTACTTC. This translates into CASSLAGTSVQETQYF.